The 30 T cell receptor beta chains given below trace back to one sample, sequenced in a study of molecular identifiers for immune sequencing clone quantification listed by TCRdb under 2018. The method was PCR. The instrument given in TCRdb is NextSeq 500. Through fastp at Q25 and MiXCR, TCRdb rebuilt clones from the public reads, retaining in-frame beta chains. Identical CDR3 proteins give one entry, which carries the most common genes and DNA. Here the sample has over 90,000 distinct CDR3 sequences; 30% to 45% occur a single time. About 9.1% of the sample rests with the top ten. The specimen sequenced was naive CD8+ T cells from blood, with Jurkat cell RNA spiked in. In light of the paper, this sample's cell subset or site label describes: FACS-sorted CD8+CD4-CCR7+CD45RA+ naive T cells. These receptors all stem from a human donor in good health. Some libraries in this study had Jurkat cell RNA spiked in.

The chain links TRBV4-3 to TRBJ2-2; D perhaps matches TRBD1 (5 bases). CDR3 length: 17 amino acids. CDR1 is LGHNA and CDR2 is YSLEER in the germline V gene. Trimming took off 5 bases at V and 3 bases at J, with 19 bases between the two ends. DNA of the CDR3: TGCGCCAGCAGCTCCCCGACAGACGCATCCTACACCGGGGAGCTGTTTTTT. The encoded protein is CASSSPTDASYTGELFF.

As for this clonotype: This may be a read error: a much more frequent sequence differs by one nucleotide. This chain uses TRBV6-5 with TRBJ2-7, with 11 nucleotides matching TRBD1. Germline V CDR1 and CDR2: MNHEY, SVGAGI. The CDR3 consists of 15 residues. V was clipped by 7 bases and J by 5 bases; unmatched bases: 10. CDR3 DNA: TGTGCCAGCATAAGCCGGGACAGGGGGTTTGACGAGCAGTACTTC. Amino acid sequence: CASISRDRGFDEQYF.

This clonotype was observed many times. The chain combines TRBV29-1 with TRBJ2-3; 7 bases fit TRBD1. Germline CDR1 is SQVTM and CDR2 is ANQGSEA. V lost 6 bases to trimming and J lost 8 bases; unmatched junction nucleotides: 8. The CDR3 totals 12 residues. The CDR3 nucleotides read TGCAGCGTCCGACAGGGTCTAGTTACGCAGTATTTT. Translating it yields CSVRQGLVTQYF.

Worth noting for this clonotype: A junction end diverges from the germline sequence, so it may reflect a read error. The chain couples TRBV9 to TRBJ2-7; a weak D match, TRBD1 (5 bases). Looked up from germline, CDR1 is SGDLS and CDR2 is YYNGEE. The length of the CDR3 is 14 residues. Written as DNA, the CDR3 is TGTGCCAGCAGCGTAGCCGACAGAGTCTACGGGCAGTACTTC. This translates into CASSVADRVYGQYF.

J is TRBJ1-5 and V is TRBV9; a possible D gene is TRBD1 (6 bases). The V gene's germline CDR1 is SGDLS and CDR2 YYNGEE. The CDR3 is made up of 15 amino acids. Trimming cost V 4 bases and J 6 bases, with 17 bases left between them. CDR3 in amino acids: CASSSTSGVGQPQHF. CDR3 nucleotide sequence: TGTGCCAGCAGCAGTACCTCAGGGGTAGGTCAGCCCCAGCATTTT.

This rearrangement joins TRBV9 to TRBJ2-7; TRBD1 might be the D (6 bases). The CDR3 runs 17 residues. The V gene lost 2 bases and the J gene lost 5 bases, with 23 bases spanning the gap. Looked up from germline, CDR1 is SGDLS and CDR2 is YYNGEE. CDR3 DNA sequence: TGTGCCAGCAGCGTGAGCCCTTTAACAGGGATGGAAAACGAGCAGTACTTC. Its translation: CASSVSPLTGMENEQYF.

V usage is TRBV6-6 and J usage is TRBJ2-7; 7 bases align to TRBD2. This CDR3 spans 14 amino acids. V shed 5 bases and J 6 bases; nucleotides not matched to a gene: 10. Per the germline V gene, CDR1 is MNHNY and CDR2 is SVGAGI (reference sequence). CDR3 sequence (DNA): TGTGCCAGCAGTCCCCGACTAGCTAATTCCGAGCAGTACTTC. This encodes CASSPRLANSEQYF.

This chain joins TRBV7-6 and TRBJ2-7; 9 bases are a match to TRBD2. Per the germline V gene, CDR1 is SGHVS and CDR2 is FNYEAQ. J was trimmed by 3 bases and V by 5 bases; bases with no gene match: 8. The length of the CDR3 is 15 residues. CDR3: CASSQEASGVYEQYF. The CDR3 nucleotides are TGTGCCAGCAGCCAAGAGGCTAGCGGGGTCTACGAGCAGTACTTC.

This clonotype was recorded a few times. A much more abundant neighbour one base away suggests this may be a read error. V is TRBV9 and J is TRBJ1-2; D may be TRBD1 (5 bases). V lost 4 bases and J lost 4, with 11 bases in between. Germline V gene lookup returns CDR1 SGDLS and CDR2 YYNGEE. This CDR3 contains 13 residues. CDR3: CASSSREIYGYTF. The CDR3 DNA reads TGTGCCAGCAGCTCCAGGGAGATCTATGGCTACACCTTC.

In this sample, this clonotype turned up a few times. The CDR3 region has the DNA TGCAGCATTGTCCCTAAGGGGAACACTGAAGCTTTCTTT. Amino acids: CSIVPKGNTEAFF. This chain connects TRBV29-1 to TRBJ1-1; no clear D. Trimming removed 8 bases at V and 1 base at J, with 14 bases between. The CDR3 is 13 residues long. In germline, CDR1 is SQVTM, CDR2 ANQGSEA.

In its sample, this clonotype was seen a few times. The CDR3 DNA follows: TGCGCCAGCAGCCAAGCGGACGGGGGGCGCTACGAGCAGTACTTC. Its protein product is CASSQADGGRYEQYF. This chain connects TRBV4-1 to TRBJ2-7; maybe TRBD2 (7 bases). This CDR3 spans 15 amino acids. Germline CDR1 and CDR2: MGHRA and YSYEKL. V was cut by 1 base and J by 3 bases, with 13 bases left in between.

The J gene is TRBJ2-5, the V gene TRBV28; TRBD1 matches at 8 bases. The J call may be wrong; the DNA end is better matched by TRBJ2-1. Germline V gene sequence: CDR1 MDHEN, CDR2 SYDVKM. This CDR3 contains 15 residues. The CDR3 here is CASSPDREYQETQFF. The DNA for the CDR3 is TGTGCCAGCAGTCCGGACAGGGAGTACCAAGAGACCCAGTTCTTC.

As regards this clonotype: Compared with germline, one end of the junction differs, possibly owing to a read error. J is TRBJ2-1 and V is TRBV20-1; 7 bases map to TRBD1. Germline V CDR1 and CDR2: DFQATT, SNEGSKA (reference sequence). The CDR3 is 15 residues long. The CDR3 loop is CSARETGTILSEQLF. The DNA for the CDR3 is TGCAGTGCTAGAGAGACAGGGACAATCCTCAGTGAGCAGCTCTTC.

With respect to this clonotype: This may stem from a read error, because a much larger clone lies one nucleotide away. V usage is TRBV7-2 and J usage is TRBJ2-2, with no clear D. The germline V gene encodes CDR1 SGHTA and CDR2 FQGNSA. V was cut by 0 bases and J by 14 bases, with 13 bases left in between. CDR3 length equals 13 residues. The CDR3 loop reads CASSLAGGVDLFF. CDR3 nucleotide sequence: TGTGCCAGCAGCTTAGCGGGCGGAGTGGATCTGTTTTTT.

V is TRBV4-3 and J is TRBJ2-2, with TRBD2 matching 14 bases. Germline CDR1 LGHNA, CDR2 YSLEER. The CDR3 covers 21 residues. V lost 1 base to trimming and J lost 9 bases; unmatched junction nucleotides: 19. The CDR3 spells CASSQANLKPGLAGAVWELFF. The CDR3 DNA follows: TGCGCCAGCAGCCAAGCCAATCTTAAACCGGGACTAGCGGGAGCGGTCTGGGAGCTGTTTTTT.

This clonotype was counted ten times or more. V usage is TRBV5-1 and J usage is TRBJ1-1; no firm D call. V lost 6 bases and J 0 bases, leaving 9 bases between the germline ends. Germline values: CDR1 SGHRS, CDR2 YFSETQ. The CDR3 sequence is 13 residues long. This CDR3 is CASTGLLNTEAFF. Written as DNA, the CDR3 is TGCGCCAGCACGGGTCTACTGAACACTGAAGCTTTCTTT.

With regard to this clonotype: A much larger clone is a single base away; this may be a read error. The genes are TRBV7-9 and TRBJ1-4, with a possible D match to TRBD1 (5 bases). Per germline, CDR1 SEHNR and CDR2 FQNEAQ (reference sequence). The CDR3 runs 13 residues. The ends were cut back, 10 bases at V and 8 bases at J, with 17 bases in the middle. For the CDR3, the DNA is TGTGCCACCCGGACATGGAAGGAGGAAAAACTGTTTTTT. Its translation is CATRTWKEEKLFF.

In the case of this clonotype: This may come from a read error, since a much larger clone is one base off. The V and J genes are TRBV28 and TRBJ2-7, with 8 bases matching TRBD2. This CDR3 spans 14 amino acids. Germline V CDR1 and CDR2: MDHEN, SYDVKM. The CDR3 DNA is TGTGCCAGTTGGGGCGGACTAGCTTCCCGCGAGCTGTACTTC. This encodes CASWGGLASRELYF.

Of note for this clonotype: At one end the junction does not follow the germline gene, possibly because of a read error. The chain uses TRBV27 and TRBJ2-7; 11 nucleotides align to TRBD1. CDR3 size: 15 residues. The germline gives CDR1 MNHEY, CDR2 SMNVEV (reference sequence). The CDR3 nucleotides read TGTGCCAGCAGGTCCGGACAGGGGGCTGGATACGAGCGGTACTTC. This encodes CASRSGQGAGYERYF.

The sample holds many counts of this clonotype. The chain combines TRBV5-6 with TRBJ2-4, with D unclear. CDR1 is SGHDT, CDR2 YYEEEE, per germline. The V end was cut by 0 bases, the J end by 2 bases, with 12 bases between. This CDR3 has 16 residues. CDR3 bases: TGTGCCAGCAGCTTGGTCGTGGATGGCACCAAAAACATTCAGTACTTC. This gives the protein CASSLVVDGTKNIQYF. The full variable domain, in which reference TRBV5-6 and TRBJ2-4 provide the parts outside the CDR3, is DAGVTQSPTHLIKTRGQQVTLRCSPKSGHDTVSWYQQALGQGPQFIFQYYEEEERQRGNFPDRFSGHQFPNYSSELNVNALLLGDSALYLCASSLVVDGTKNIQYFGAGTRLSVL.

J is TRBJ1-5 and V is TRBV6-2 or TRBV6-3; a weak D match, TRBD1 (5 bases). The germline V gene has CDR1 MNHEY and CDR2 SVGEGT. V lost 11 bases to trimming and J lost 4 bases, with 15 bases between them. The CDR3 contains 13 residues. As DNA, the CDR3 is TGTGCCTGCCGGGGCAGCAGGAATCAGCCCCAGCATTTT. This translates into CACRGSRNQPQHF.

This chain uses TRBV7-8 with TRBJ2-3; D might be TRBD1 (7 bases). Germline-derived CDR1 and CDR2 are SGHVS and FQNEAQ. Between the trimmed V and J ends, which lost 2 bases and 3 bases, there was a span of 12 bases. CDR3 length: 15 amino acids. CDR3 in DNA: TGTGCCAGCAGCTTAATTGCAGGGGGGACAGATACGCAGTATTTT. This translates into CASSLIAGGTDTQYF.

The CDR3 DNA sequence: TGTGCCAGCCTAGGGTGGGGACAGGGGGCCCACGAGCAGTACTTC. Translated, it gives CASLGWGQGAHEQYF. The rearrangement joins TRBV27 to TRBJ2-7, with 12 bases lining up with TRBD1. The CDR3 covers 15 residues. Germline assignment: CDR1 MNHEY and CDR2 SMNVEV (reference sequence). V lost 8 bases and J lost 5; bases outside the gene matches: 10.

In its sample, this clonotype was seen many times. The rearrangement joins TRBV7-2 to TRBJ1-1, with 11 bases that match TRBD1. Germline V gene lookup returns CDR1 SGHTA and CDR2 FQGNSA. Trimming removed 4 bases from V and 11 bases from J; junction bases left unmatched: 18. There are 17 residues in the CDR3. The CDR3 coding sequence is TGTGCCAGCAGCTGGCGGACAGGGGGCGTCACAACACTCCCGGCTTTCTTT. Its protein product is CASSWRTGGVTTLPAFF.

This clonotype was seen just once. With a much larger clone just one base away, this may be a read error. The V call is TRBV7-8, the J call TRBJ2-1, with 8 bases aligning to TRBD2. CDR1 SGHVS and CDR2 FQNEAQ come from the germline V gene. Trimming cost V 6 bases and J 3 bases; bases outside gene matches: 10. The CDR3 covers 16 residues. The CDR3 is CASRLTGRAGYNEQFF. Here the CDR3 DNA reads TGTGCCAGCAGATTAACCGGGAGGGCCGGCTACAATGAGCAGTTCTTC.

The chain couples TRBV10-2 to TRBJ2-1; TRBD2 agrees at 15 bases. CDR1 and CDR2 from the germline V gene are WSHSY and SAAADI. J gave up 10 bases and V 3 bases, and 7 bases lay outside the gene matches. CDR3 size: 16 residues. The CDR3 loop reads CASSDRTSGRAKEQFF. The CDR3 DNA reads as TGCGCCAGCAGTGATAGGACTAGCGGGAGGGCCAAGGAGCAGTTCTTC.

The chain joins TRBV19 to TRBJ1-5; D might be TRBD1 (6 bases). CDR3 size: 15 residues. The V end was cut by 4 bases, the J end by 2 bases, with 12 bases between. From germline, CDR1 is LNHDA and CDR2 SQIVND (reference sequence). This chain's CDR3 is CASSSSRGGNQPQHF. CDR3 in DNA: TGTGCCAGTAGTAGTTCGAGGGGGGGCAATCAGCCCCAGCATTTT. The entire variable domain, with the rest obtained from reference TRBV19 and TRBJ1-5, is as follows: DGGITQSPKYLFRKEGQNVTLSCEQNLNHDAMYWYRQDPGQGLRLIYYSQIVNDFQKGDIAEGYSVSREKKESFPLTVTSAQKNPTAFYLCASSSSRGGNQPQHFGDGTRLSIL.

Note on this clonotype: A clone one base away is much larger, so this may be a read error. V is TRBV11-2 and J is TRBJ2-5; D not resolved. This CDR3 spans 13 amino acids. Germline V gene sequence: CDR1 SGHAT, CDR2 FQNNGV. The CDR3 region is CASRGSVQEPQYF. In nucleotides, the CDR3 is TGTGCCAGCAGGGGTTCCGTGCAAGAGCCCCAGTACTTC.

About this clonotype itself: A much larger clone is a single base away; this may be a read error. The chain carries TRBV7-9 and TRBJ2-3; maybe TRBD2 (5 bases). V shed 4 bases and J shed 8 bases, with 10 bases lying between them. The CDR3 contains 12 residues. Looked up from germline, CDR1 is SEHNR and CDR2 is FQNEAQ (reference sequence). CDR3: CASSYQAVTQYF. As DNA, the CDR3 is TGTGCCAGCAGCTATCAAGCGGTTACGCAGTATTTT.

The table lists this clonotype with many counts. The V gene is TRBV29-1, the J gene TRBJ2-3; perhaps TRBD1 as D (6 bases). Looked up from germline, CDR1 is SQVTM and CDR2 is ANQGSEA. Trimming took 4 bases from V and 1 from J, leaving 9 bases between them. The CDR3 runs 13 residues. CDR3 sequence reads: CSVAGDGTDTQYF. CDR3 nucleotide sequence: TGCAGCGTTGCAGGGGACGGCACAGATACGCAGTATTTT.